This note documents a single T cell receptor (beta chain) sequence. Antigen: not known. These data are taken from a study of T cell responses to AZD1222 COVID-19 vaccine. Germline V gene lookup returns CDR1 LGHDT and CDR2 YNNKEL (reference sequence). The CDR3 is made up of 15 amino acids. The V and J ends lost 4 bases and 2 bases respectively, with 12 bases between them. Study-wide findings and caveats: Only after the peak T cell response were repertoires sampled.

Repertoires were generated with immunoSEQ multiplex PCR, while TCRdb's copy carries only in-frame clones and drops some. The repertoire holds about 120,000 clones, with approximately 90% as singletons. This sequence originates from an adult in good health. V and J are TRBV3-1 (or the pseudogene TRBV3-2) and TRBJ1-3; the D gene is possibly TRBD1 (5 bases). This specimen was peripheral blood, taken on day 0 of AZD1222 vaccination. CDR3 DNA: TGTGCCAGCAGCCCTGGGACGGCTCCTGGAAACACCATATATTTT. Translating it yields CASSPGTAPGNTIYF.